These T cell receptor beta chains were read from a single sample in a study of blood T cell repertoires in COVID-19. Generated by immunoSEQ multiplex PCR, the TCRdb table keeps only in-frame clones and is missing some. The sample gives about 170,000 clones, 77% of which show up once; approximately 3% is in the top ten. Sample: peripheral blood. The source is a man aged 65-85 years with acute or convalescent COVID-19. The CDR3 runs from the conserved cysteine through the conserved F or W. D genes are given only for firm matches. Not all rows give a size; the values are once, few, many and, for expanded clones, a class.

V: TRBV9; D: -; J: TRBJ2-1; size: -; DNA: TGTGCCAGCAGCGTATTTCCGGGGAAGGATGAGCAGTTCTTC; CDR3: CASSVFPGKDEQFF
V: TRBV11-3; D: -; J: TRBJ2-1; size: many; DNA: TGTGCCAGCAGCTCACGGACTTCTGGCTCCTACAATGAGCAGTTCTTC; CDR3: CASSSRTSGSYNEQFF
V: TRBV3-1/TRBV3-2; D: TRBD1; J: TRBJ1-6; size: -; DNA: TGTGCCAGCAGCCAACAGGGGGCTCTGTCACCCCTCCACTTT; CDR3: CASSQQGALSPLHF
V: TRBV11-3; D: -; J: TRBJ2-1; size: once; DNA: TGTGCCAGCAGCTTAGAGGGTAGCCTCAATGAGCAGTTCTTC; CDR3: CASSLEGSLNEQFF
V: TRBV5-1; D: TRBD2; J: TRBJ2-5; size: once; DNA: TGCGCCAGCAGCTCCGGGGGGGAAATCCAAGAGACCCAGTACTTC; CDR3: CASSSGGEIQETQYF
V: TRBV7-2; D: TRBD2; J: TRBJ2-2; size: -; DNA: TGTGCCAGCAGCTTTTTGGGACTAGTCGGCAACACCGGGGAGCTGTTTTTT; CDR3: CASSFLGLVGNTGELFF
V: TRBV9; D: -; J: TRBJ2-6; size: -; DNA: TGTGCCAGCAGCGAAGTACAGGGGGCCAACGTCCTGACTTTC; CDR3: CASSEVQGANVLTF
V: TRBV27; D: -; J: TRBJ1-6; size: -; DNA: TGTGCCAGCAGGTTGGCGGGGGTCTATAATTCACCCCTCCACTTT; CDR3: CASRLAGVYNSPLHF
V: TRBV12-2; D: -; J: TRBJ2-5; size: few; DNA: TGTGCAAGTCGCTTAGCTAGCGGGAGCCCCGCGCATGAGACCCAGTACTTC; CDR3: CASRLASGSPAHETQYF
V: TRBV18; D: -; J: TRBJ2-3; size: -; DNA: TGTGCCAGCTCACCTCTTAGGGGTACGCAGTATTTT; CDR3: CASSPLRGTQYF
V: TRBV3-1/TRBV3-2; D: -; J: TRBJ2-7; size: -; DNA: TGTGCCAGCAGCCAAGATTCCAGGGCCCACGAGCAGTACTTC; CDR3: CASSQDSRAHEQYF
V: TRBV24-1; D: TRBD2; J: TRBJ2-7; size: -; DNA: TGTGCCACCAGTGAAAGCGGGAGCCTGGCCGAGCAGTACTTC; CDR3: CATSESGSLAEQYF
V: TRBV5-1; D: TRBD1; J: TRBJ2-3; size: -; DNA: TGCGCCAGCAGCTTGGCGCCGACAGGGGGGACAGATACGCAGTATTTT; CDR3: CASSLAPTGGTDTQYF
V: TRBV11-3; D: TRBD1; J: TRBJ2-1; size: -; DNA: TGTGCCAGCAGCTCCGGGACAGGCAATGAGCAGTTCTTC; CDR3: CASSSGTGNEQFF
V: TRBV2; D: TRBD2; J: TRBJ2-2; size: -; DNA: TGTGCCAGCCGACTAGCGGGTCAGAACACCGGGGAGCTGTTTTTT; CDR3: CASRLAGQNTGELFF
V: TRBV6-1; D: -; J: TRBJ1-5; size: -; DNA: TGTGCCAGCAGTGACAGGTCGGGACAGCCCCAGCATTTT; CDR3: CASSDRSGQPQHF
V: TRBV4-3; D: TRBD2; J: TRBJ2-7; size: -; DNA: TGCGCCAGCAGCCACTCCGGGACTAGCGGGAAACTTGAGCAGTACTTC; CDR3: CASSHSGTSGKLEQYF
V: TRBV6-1; D: -; J: TRBJ1-3; size: -; DNA: TGTGCCAGCAGTGCGCTCGGGGGGAACCCCTCTGGAAACACCATATATTTT; CDR3: CASSALGGNPSGNTIYF
V: TRBV28; D: -; J: TRBJ2-7; size: -; DNA: TGTGCCAGCAGTTTATTATCCTACGAGCAGTACTTC; CDR3: CASSLLSYEQYF
V: TRBV2; D: TRBD2; J: TRBJ2-3; size: -; DNA: TGTGCCAGCAGTGAACTCCGGACTAGGAACACAGATACGCAGTATTTT; CDR3: CASSELRTRNTDTQYF
V: TRBV7-2; D: TRBD1; J: TRBJ1-2; size: -; DNA: TGTGCCAGCAGCAAATCACAGGGGAACTATGGCTACACCTTC; CDR3: CASSKSQGNYGYTF
V: TRBV14; D: TRBD2; J: TRBJ2-7; size: -; DNA: TGTGCGGTGGGGACTAGCGGGCCCCCGGGGGAGCAGTACTTC; CDR3: CAVGTSGPPGEQYF
V: TRBV6-5; D: -; J: TRBJ1-5; size: -; DNA: TGTGCCAGCCGGGACACCGTAAGCAATCAGCCCCAGCATTTT; CDR3: CASRDTVSNQPQHF
V: TRBV14; D: TRBD1; J: TRBJ1-3; size: once; DNA: TGTGCCAGCAGCCTCCCCGGGACAGGGCCTGGAAACACCATATATTTT; CDR3: CASSLPGTGPGNTIYF
V: TRBV30; D: TRBD2; J: TRBJ2-1; size: -; DNA: TGTGCCTGGAGTGTTGGGGCGGGAGGGGATGAGCAGTTCTTC; CDR3: CAWSVGAGGDEQFF
V: TRBV5-1; D: -; J: TRBJ2-3; size: -; DNA: TGCGCCAGCAGCTTGGCGGGGGTGGCAGATACGCAGTATTTT; CDR3: CASSLAGVADTQYF
V: TRBV7-8; D: -; J: TRBJ1-6; size: -; DNA: TGTGCCAGCAGCTTAGCGAAGGCAGGGCATAATCTCTATAATTCACCCCTCCACTTT; CDR3: CASSLAKAGHNLYNSPLHF
V: TRBV12-3/TRBV12-4; D: -; J: TRBJ2-7; size: once; DNA: TGTGCCAGCAGTTCACTCGACAGCTACGAGCAGTACTTC; CDR3: CASSSLDSYEQYF
V: TRBV5-6; D: -; J: TRBJ1-1; size: -; DNA: TGTGCCAGCAGCCTGGGGCGGAGACCTGAAGCTTTCTTT; CDR3: CASSLGRRPEAFF
V: TRBV12-3/TRBV12-4; D: -; J: TRBJ2-7; size: -; DNA: TGTGCCAGTCGGGCGGGGTCCAACGAGCAGTACTTC; CDR3: CASRAGSNEQYF
V: TRBV28; D: TRBD1; J: TRBJ1-1; size: -; DNA: TGTGCCAGCAGACGACAGGGTGGAGGAGCTTTCTTT; CDR3: CASRRQGGGAFF
V: TRBV5-1; D: -; J: TRBJ2-7; size: -; DNA: TGCGCCAGCAGCTCTGGTCTGGAGATTTACGAGCAGTACTTC; CDR3: CASSSGLEIYEQYF
V: TRBV5-1; D: TRBD2; J: TRBJ2-2; size: -; DNA: TGCGCCAGCAGCGAAGGACGGGGGGCCGGGGAGCTGTTTTTT; CDR3: CASSEGRGAGELFF
V: TRBV6-5; D: TRBD1; J: TRBJ1-2; size: once; DNA: TGTGCCAGCAGTACACGGACAGGGGGCGACTATGGCTACACCTTC; CDR3: CASSTRTGGDYGYTF
V: TRBV29-1; D: TRBD2; J: TRBJ2-2; size: few; DNA: TGCAGCGTGAGAGCGGGATACACCGGGGAGCTGTTTTTT; CDR3: CSVRAGYTGELFF
V: TRBV19; D: -; J: TRBJ2-3; size: -; DNA: TGTGCCAGCAGGTCCACAGATACGCAGTATTTT; CDR3: CASRSTDTQYF
V: TRBV3-1/TRBV3-2; D: -; J: TRBJ1-1; size: -; DNA: TGTGCCAGCAGCCAAGGGGAGGGGGAAGCTTTCTTT; CDR3: CASSQGEGEAFF
V: TRBV21-1; D: -; J: TRBJ2-7; size: -; DNA: TGTGCCAACCTAGCGGGAGTCCTCCTCTCCTACGAGCAGTACTTC; CDR3: CANLAGVLLSYEQYF
V: TRBV9; D: TRBD1; J: TRBJ1-5; size: once; DNA: TGTGCCAGCAGCGTAGGAGGGACAGAGTCATATCAGCCCCAGCATTTT; CDR3: CASSVGGTESYQPQHF